This T cell receptor beta chain was identified in a study of T-cell memory formation after mild COVID-19 (dated by TCRdb to about 2021). Regarding the research as a whole: Most TCR sequence clusters were specific to one of the two donors. In two donors, T-cell clones that expanded and contracted after mild COVID-19 were followed by sequencing TCRalpha and TCRbeta repertoires longitudinally. The cohort was made up of two young adult volunteers, one female and one male, who were previously healthy.

The junction shows trimming of 0 bases on V and 7 bases on J, plus 28 bases between the germline ends. Reading the germline V gene (reference sequence) gives CDR1 MNHNY and CDR2 SVGAGI. Including the terminal cysteine and phenylalanine, the CDR3 comprises 21 residues. The DNA shown is the 63-base CDR3, in frame from base 1. Concerning this clonotype itself: There is no known antigen for this receptor. No base-level quality is on record; no much larger clone is a single base apart.

Study-wide findings and limitations: Only two mild cases were covered in the study, and larger cohorts including severe cases with pre-infection samples were considered necessary. Some responding clones were found in pre-infection memory, which suggests that pre-existing cross-reactive memory T cells took part in the SARS-CoV-2 response. Balanced CD4/CD8 phenotypes were observed for clones contracting from day 15 to 85, whereas a bias towards CD4+ was observed for a second wave of clones expanding from day 15 to 37. Contracting CD4+ clones appeared mostly in the CM and EM memory subsets, whereas CD8+ clones were enriched in EMRA. Whether the second-wave clones peaking on day 37 were SARS-CoV-2 specific was not confirmed.

The sequencer was an Illumina NovaSeq 6000. TCRalpha and TCRbeta cDNA libraries were constructed by 5'RACE with constant-segment primers, with sample barcodes and unique molecular identifiers being introduced. Trizol reagent was used to extract RNA from every sample. The libraries were amplified in two PCR steps, and the second step added a second sample barcode and Illumina TruSeq adapters. The libraries were sequenced on an Illumina NovaSeq using 2 x 150 bp paired-end reads. In the original analysis: Reads were demultiplexed and collapsed into UMI-guided consensus sequences with migec v1.2.7. With mixcr v2.1.11, UMI consensuses were aligned to TRA and TRB V and J templates and assembled into clonotypes. A clonotype was counted as expanded or contracted only when both edgeR and NoisET called the clonotype significant, with the noise models trained on biological replicates. For edgeR calls, the thresholds were a false discovery rate-adjusted p below 0.01 and a log2 fold-change of 1. As an exploratory analysis of dynamics, PCA with hierarchical clustering was applied to max-normalized trajectories of the 1000 most abundant clonotypes. Each responding clone was given a CD4 or CD8 phenotype based on the CD4+ and CD8+ repertoires, which had been sequenced separately. TCRdb cleaned the public reads at Q25 with fastp, built clones with MiXCR and kept in-frame beta chains. Every entry covers one CDR3 protein and lists the most common genes and DNA from its rows. The V and J calls were not made by the authors but by TCRdb's processing. The sample has about 110,000 distinct CDR3 sequences on record, approximately 13% of them singletons. Around 30% of the sample rests with the top ten.

Ficoll-Paque density gradient centrifugation was used to isolate PBMCs. Recombination joined TRBV6-6 with TRBJ1-6; the best D guess is TRBD1, with 6 bases matching. This TCR came from an adult woman who had mild COVID-19 (a few samples of this study predate the infection). The sample titles of this study are shuffled in the database, so cell type and time point are left out; the donor was told from shared clones. Sequencing used PBMCs or a T cell subset sorted from them (not recorded which). The bases are TGTGCCAGCAGTTACTCAGTCGGACGGGGGGCAAGGTTAAGTGGCAATTCACCCCTCCACTTT. It translates as CASSYSVGRGARLSGNSPLHF.